This T cell receptor (beta chain) derives from a study of blood T cell repertoires in COVID-19. TCRdb's copy holds only in-frame clones and misses some; the assay was immunoSEQ multiplex PCR. The sample gives over 110,000 clones, more than 70% of which show up once; less than 7% is in the top ten. The CDR3 has 15 residues. Germline V gene lookup returns CDR1 LNHNV and CDR2 YYDKDF (reference sequence). Trimming cost V 3 bases and J 4 bases; bases outside gene matches: 3. The chain has TRBV15 and TRBJ2-3; the match to TRBD1 covers 11 bases. The sequenced material came from PBMCs or T cells enriched from blood (not recorded which). The TCR comes from a man aged 35-49 years with acute COVID-19. CDR3 sequence: CATSRDRGPADTQYF. The CDR3 nucleotides are TGTGCCACCAGCAGGGACAGGGGGCCGGCAGATACGCAGTATTTT.